This T cell receptor beta chain was identified in a study of T cells in women clearing cervical HPV infection. Points from the study as a whole: Richness plus V gene abundances separated cases from controls with AUC 0.7 to 0.9.

Repertoires were generated with immunoSEQ multiplex PCR, while TCRdb's copy carries only in-frame clones and drops some. This repertoire includes under 20,000 clones. In the case of this clone: Antigen specificity is unknown. The read terminates 3 residues before the CDR3 end, so the remaining end is supplied by the germline J gene.

V was cut by 4 bases and J by 3 bases, with 19 bases left in between. The length of the CDR3 is 16 residues. The germline gives CDR1 ENHRY, CDR2 SYGVKD. All participants had a single incident cervical HPV16 infection, and prevalent HPV16 infections were excluded. MY09/MY11 PCR detected cervical HPV DNA; dot-blot assigned genotypes. The source of this sequence is a woman between 18 and 70 years old with a cervical HPV16 infection that either progressed to CIN3+ or cleared (not recorded which). The chain employs TRBV10-3 and TRBJ2-7; a possible D gene is TRBD2 (6 bases). Sequenced input: blood buffy coat. Incomplete CDR3 DNA: TGTGCCATCAGTGGCCCGGGGGAGCGGGTGGGCTACGAG. Protein sequence: CAISGPGERVGYE. In full, the CDR3 is CAISGPGERVGYEQYF.